The clone carrying this T cell receptor (beta chain) was detected ten times or more. The antigen is not known. The sample belongs to a study of T-cell reconstitution after alpha-beta-depleted transplantation in children. Researchers prepared the TCRbeta library using unique molecular identifiers, the study reports. TCRdb analysed the PCR reads with MiXCR anew, one entry per CDR3 protein. Of approximately 350,000 distinct CDR3 sequences in the sample, 16% were seen once. The CDR3 runs 16 residues. Germline V lookup: CDR1 KGHDR, CDR2 SFDVKD. After removal of 4 bases from V and 6 bases from J, the junction contained 9 bases not matched to a gene. General study findings and limits: In patients about two months after transplant, alpha-beta T cells reportedly arose from several hundred expanded graft clones.

This chain joins TRBV24-1 and TRBJ2-1, with 9 nucleotides matching TRBD2. Sequencing was performed on PBMCs, mostly from graft donor cells, taken 360 days after TCRalphabeta/CD19-depleted stem cell transplant. The sequence derives from a male patient aged 2 to 9 who had a stem cell transplant for acute lymphoblastic leukemia, so the T cells may come from the graft donor. This CDR3 reads CATSDPGLARANEQFF. The CDR3 bases are TGTGCCACCAGTGACCCCGGACTAGCGCGTGCCAATGAGCAGTTCTTC.